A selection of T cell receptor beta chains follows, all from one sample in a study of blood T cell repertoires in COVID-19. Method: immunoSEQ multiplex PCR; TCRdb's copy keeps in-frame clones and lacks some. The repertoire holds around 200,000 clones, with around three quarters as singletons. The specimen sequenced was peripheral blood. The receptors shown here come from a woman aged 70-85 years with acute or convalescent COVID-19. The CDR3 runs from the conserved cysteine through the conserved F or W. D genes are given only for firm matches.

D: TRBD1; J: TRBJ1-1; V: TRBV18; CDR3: CASSTDRGTEAFF
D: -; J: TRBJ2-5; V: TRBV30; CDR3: CAGGKGETQYF
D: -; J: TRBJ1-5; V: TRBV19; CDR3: CASSISGSSQPQHF
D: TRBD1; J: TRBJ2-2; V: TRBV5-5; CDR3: CASSLWMGQGLDGELFF
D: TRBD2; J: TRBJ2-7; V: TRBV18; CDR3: CASSPLSQLAGAYEQYF
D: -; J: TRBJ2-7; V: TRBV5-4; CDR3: CASSTGAYEQYF
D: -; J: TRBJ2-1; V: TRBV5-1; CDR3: CASSSTGLQIEQFF
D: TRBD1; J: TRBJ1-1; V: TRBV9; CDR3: CASSVVGTGTEAFF
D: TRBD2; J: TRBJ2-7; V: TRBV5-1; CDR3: CASSMGTSGRAVSDEQYF
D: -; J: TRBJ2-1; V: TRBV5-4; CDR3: CASSLIRGNNEQFF
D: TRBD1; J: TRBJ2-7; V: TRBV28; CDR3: CASSASGTGGFEQYF
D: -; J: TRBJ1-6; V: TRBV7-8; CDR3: CASSLVFVDSTNSPLHF
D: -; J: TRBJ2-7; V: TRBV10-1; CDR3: CASSVGRSYEQYF
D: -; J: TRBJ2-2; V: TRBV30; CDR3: CAWSVIRQGGGELFF
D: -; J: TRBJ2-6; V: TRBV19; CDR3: CASSGSSSGANVLTF
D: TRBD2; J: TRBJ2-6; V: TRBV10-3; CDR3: CAIAPLGRALPSGANVLTF
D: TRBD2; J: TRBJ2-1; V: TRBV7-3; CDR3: CASSPGLAGGNEQFF
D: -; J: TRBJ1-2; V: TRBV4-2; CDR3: CASSQDLGGNSGYTF
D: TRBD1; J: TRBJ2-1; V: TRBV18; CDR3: CASSPGTGYNEQFF
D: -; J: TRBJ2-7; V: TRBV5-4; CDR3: CASSPGGLSYEQYF
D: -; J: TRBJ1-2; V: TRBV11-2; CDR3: CASSPGGGRGYGYTF
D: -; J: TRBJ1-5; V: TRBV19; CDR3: CASSILGEDQPQHF
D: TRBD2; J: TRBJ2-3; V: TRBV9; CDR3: CASSPLSGRPPTQYF
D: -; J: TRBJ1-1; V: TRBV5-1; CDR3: CASSLDRNTEAFF
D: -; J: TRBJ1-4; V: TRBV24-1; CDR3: CATSDSQTGPNEKLFF
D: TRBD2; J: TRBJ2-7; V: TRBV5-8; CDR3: CASSSTRTSGKREQYF
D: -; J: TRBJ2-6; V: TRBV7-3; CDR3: CASSPQGIGANVLTF
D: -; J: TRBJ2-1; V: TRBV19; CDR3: CASSIDWSNEQFF
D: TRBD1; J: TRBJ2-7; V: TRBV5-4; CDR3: CASSVGGTGGSYEQYF